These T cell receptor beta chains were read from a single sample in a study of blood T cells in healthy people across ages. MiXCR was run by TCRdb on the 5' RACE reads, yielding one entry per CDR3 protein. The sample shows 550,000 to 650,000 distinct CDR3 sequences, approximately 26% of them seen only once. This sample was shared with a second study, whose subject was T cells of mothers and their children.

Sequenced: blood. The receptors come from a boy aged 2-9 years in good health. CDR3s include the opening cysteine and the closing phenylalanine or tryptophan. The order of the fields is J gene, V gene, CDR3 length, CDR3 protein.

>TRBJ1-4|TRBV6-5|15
CASRPRPRGFGKLFF
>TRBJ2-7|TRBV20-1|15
CSARARGFSSYEQYF
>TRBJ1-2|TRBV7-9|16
CASSSSGGGPNYGYTF
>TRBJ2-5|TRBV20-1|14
CSARAGQASETQYF
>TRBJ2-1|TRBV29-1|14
CSVEEDRVRNEQFF
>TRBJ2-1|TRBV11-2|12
CASSLLVFEQFF
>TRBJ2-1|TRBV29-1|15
CSVVGTQSSYNEQFF
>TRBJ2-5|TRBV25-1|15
CASSDQGRSQETQYF
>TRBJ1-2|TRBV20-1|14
CSASVGTGVGGYTF
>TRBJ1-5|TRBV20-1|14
CSARPQNSNQPQHF
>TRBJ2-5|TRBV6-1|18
CASRGAEGGPLKVGTQYF
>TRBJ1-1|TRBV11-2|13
CASSFRGDAEAFF
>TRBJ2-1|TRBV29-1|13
CSVAGTSVNEQFF
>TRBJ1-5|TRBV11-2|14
CASSQGAMDQPQHF
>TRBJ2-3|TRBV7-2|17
CASSTVAAGLSTDTQYF
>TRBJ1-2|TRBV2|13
CASSPDSARGYTF
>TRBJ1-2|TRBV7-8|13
CASSSDWGYGYTF
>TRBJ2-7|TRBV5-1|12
CASSLDYSDQYF
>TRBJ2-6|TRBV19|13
CATYSPGANVLTF
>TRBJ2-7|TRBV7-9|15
CAITNQGGIGYEQYF
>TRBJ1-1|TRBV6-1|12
CASSIQVSEAFF
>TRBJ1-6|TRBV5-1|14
CASSSGQGHSPLHF
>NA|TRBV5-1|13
CASSLTLGDEQFF